A selection of T cell receptor beta chains follows, all from one sample in a study of blood T cell repertoires in COVID-19. Assay: immunoSEQ multiplex PCR; the TCRdb copy retains only in-frame clones and omits some. The data contain about 230,000 clones, roughly 83% of them seen just once; the ten biggest clones take up around 6.8%. The sample consisted of peripheral blood. The receptors shown here come from a woman in her forties or fifties with acute or convalescent COVID-19. The CDR3 runs from the conserved cysteine through the conserved F or W. The D gene is left open where the match is weak. Expanded clones get a size class; other rows say once, few or many, or leave the size out.

abundance	j_gene	v_gene	d_gene	CDR3aa	CDR3nt
.	TRBJ2-3	TRBV11-2	TRBD2	CASSLAGGPDTQYF	TGTGCCAGCAGCTTAGCGGGGGGGCCAGATACGCAGTATTTT
.	TRBJ2-7	TRBV5-6	TRBD2	CASASSGRAFEQYF	TGTGCTAGCGCCTCTAGTGGGAGGGCCTTTGAGCAGTACTTC
.	TRBJ2-7	TRBV10-1	.	CASSESWRRYEQYF	TGCGCCAGCAGTGAGTCGTGGAGGCGGTACGAGCAGTACTTC
.	TRBJ2-7	TRBV7-2	.	CASSLGGSWRYSYEQYF	TGTGCCAGCAGCTTAGGGGGCTCGTGGCGTTACTCCTACGAGCAGTACTTC
few	TRBJ2-3	TRBV6-5	TRBD2	CASSSGGATDTQYF	TGTGCCAGCAGTAGCGGGGGGGCCACAGATACGCAGTATTTT
.	TRBJ2-2	TRBV21-1	.	CASSKDRNTGELFF	TGTGCCAGCAGCAAAGACAGAAACACCGGGGAGCTGTTTTTT
.	TRBJ2-2	TRBV9	.	CASTRGTVLTGELFF	TGTGCCAGTACCCGCGGTACCGTTCTTACCGGGGAGCTGTTTTTT
.	TRBJ2-3	TRBV5-4	.	CASSSDSDTQYF	TGTGCCAGCAGCTCGGACTCAGATACGCAGTATTTT
few	TRBJ2-7	TRBV7-6	TRBD1	CASSLALGQGGYEQYF	TGTGCCAGCAGCTTAGCCCTGGGACAGGGGGGCTACGAGCAGTACTTC
.	TRBJ2-2	TRBV28	TRBD2	CGLQRGPTGELFF	TGTGGACTGCAGCGGGGGCCAACCGGGGAGCTGTTTTTT
.	TRBJ1-2	TRBV11-1	.	CASSLGQKYGYTF	TGTGCCAGCAGCTTAGGTCAGAAGTATGGCTACACCTTC
.	TRBJ2-7	TRBV5-5	TRBD1	CASSIQGEYEQYF	TGTGCCAGCAGCATTCAGGGGGAGTACGAGCAGTACTTC
.	TRBJ2-5	TRBV7-9	.	CASSLGTAQETQYF	TGTGCCAGCAGCTTAGGGACAGCCCAAGAGACCCAGTACTTC
.	TRBJ1-2	TRBV29-1	TRBD1	CSVDRQAGGLIGYTF	TGCAGCGTTGACCGTCAGGCAGGGGGTTTAATTGGCTACACCTTC
.	TRBJ2-7	TRBV3-1/TRBV3-2	TRBD1	CASSQERGREQYF	TGTGCCAGCAGCCAAGAAAGGGGGCGGGAGCAGTACTTC